The 11 T cell receptor beta chains below were found in one sample sequenced in a study of CXCR3-negative and CXCR3-positive naive CD8 T cells. These receptors have no known antigen. Preparation of TRB cDNA libraries relied on 5' RACE carrying UMI labels. From the 5' RACE reads, TCRdb lists one entry per CDR3 protein and no DNA. The sample holds some 130,000 distinct CDR3 sequences. Study-level findings and limits: CXCR3-positive naive cells had more hydrophobic TRB CDR3s than CXCR3-negative naive cells.

The specimen was naive CXCR3+ CD8+ T cells from blood. Indicated subset: CD45RO-CCR7+CD27+CD95- naive CD8+ T cells expressing CXCR3 (TNR3+). All receptors derive from a human donor in good health. Some clones in this sample may be carry-over from other donors' samples.

V usage is TRBV6-5 and J usage is TRBJ2-2; with no DNA, the TCRdb D assignment of TRBD1 cannot be verified. This CDR3 is built from 13 residues. Germline values: CDR1 MNHEY, CDR2 SVGAGI. CDR3 region: CASNPRGPGELFF.

The chain employs TRBV6-8 and TRBJ1-5; there is no DNA to check the TCRdb D call of TRBD1. This CDR3 has 14 residues. The germline gives CDR1 MNHGY, CDR2 SAAAGT. The CDR3 region is CASIKGQGCQPQHF.

This sequence joins TRBV20-1 and TRBJ1-2. Germline V CDR1 and CDR2: DFQATT, SNEGSKA (reference sequence). This CDR3 is 14 amino acids long. CDR3: CSAILREPNYGYTF.

The chain is built from TRBV4-1 and TRBJ2-5; the TCRdb call, TRBD2, lacks DNA for checking. Germline CDR1 MGHRA, CDR2 YSYEKL. CDR3 length: 16 residues. This CDR3 reads CASSSTIGRPHGTQYF.

The rearrangement uses TRBV3-1 and TRBJ2-7. CDR1 LGHDT and CDR2 YNNKEL come from the germline V gene (reference sequence). CDR3 length: 12 amino acids. The CDR3 sequence: CASSFTTHEQYF.

The chain links TRBV11-2 to TRBJ2-7; TCRdb's D call, TRBD1, is unchecked because there is no DNA. Germline lookup yields CDR1 SGHAT and CDR2 FQNNGV. The length of the CDR3 is 12 residues. CDR3 protein: CASSPVGDEQYF. Full variable domain (missing parts from reference TRBV11-2 and TRBJ2-7): EAGVAQSPRYKIIEKRQSVAFWCNPISGHATLYWYQQILGQGPKLLIQFQNNGVVDDSQLPKDRFSAERLKGVDSTLKIQPAKLEDSAVYLCASSPVGDEQYFGPGTRLTVT.

This chain uses TRBV29-1 with TRBJ2-4. Germline loops: CDR1 SQVTM, CDR2 ANQGSEA. There are 11 residues in the CDR3. This CDR3 reads CSVESENIQYF.

The J gene is TRBJ1-1, the V gene TRBV20-1; TCRdb calls TRBD1, which cannot be checked without DNA. CDR3 length: 13 residues. Germline CDR1 is DFQATT and CDR2 is SNEGSKA (reference sequence). CDR3 protein: CSATLQGQSEAFF.

The chain carries TRBV5-1 and TRBJ2-2; the D call of TRBD1 rests on TCRdb alone, since no DNA is present to check it. The CDR3 has 14 amino acids. CDR1 and CDR2 from the germline V gene are SGHRS and YFSETQ. The CDR3 sequence: CASRGQAKDGELFF.

The rearrangement links TRBV20-1 to TRBJ2-7. The CDR3 spans 16 residues. Per the germline V gene, CDR1 is DFQATT and CDR2 is SNEGSKA (reference sequence). This CDR3 reads CSARGRSALYSYEQYF.

The chain has TRBV7-9 and TRBJ2-1; checking the TCRdb D call of TRBD1 is not possible without DNA. The CDR3 loop spans 14 amino acids. Germline CDR1 reads SEHNR; CDR2 reads FQNEAQ (reference sequence). The CDR3 is CASSFGTGGDEQFF.